This T cell receptor beta chain comes out of a study of blood T cell repertoires in COVID-19. Study background: Sample material is recorded as cDNA or gDNA derived from T cells, B-cell-depleted T cells, or PBMCs.

In germline, CDR1 is SGHDN, CDR2 FVKESK. V lost 1 base, J lost 11 bases, and 14 bases lay in between. There are 13 residues in the CDR3. In the study's own analysis: Using reference gene primer amplification, nucleated cell counts were estimated. Measured with immunoSEQ multiplex PCR; TCRdb has only the in-frame clones, and not every one. For V, J and clone size, that table is used; D and trimming come from the DNA. The repertoire holds fewer than 250,000 clones, about 80% seen once, with 2.5% in the top ten. This clone was detected a few times. Sequencing input: peripheral blood. The V and J genes are TRBV14 and TRBJ1-1, with D tentatively TRBD1 (6 bases). This clonotype originated in a woman aged 40 to 50 with active or convalescent COVID-19. CDR3: CASSQGQASLAFF. CDR3 sequence (DNA): TGTGCCAGCAGCCAAGGACAGGCTAGTTTGGCTTTCTTT.